A selection of T cell receptor beta chains follows, all from one sample in a study of blood T cells in healthy people across ages. TCRdb reanalysed the 5' RACE reads using MiXCR and keeps one entry per CDR3 protein. Of 630,000 or so distinct CDR3 sequences listed, roughly 32% are singletons. The sequencing sample was made of blood. Receptors were obtained from a woman older than 75 in good health. The conserved cysteine and the conserved F or W are not part of the CDR3 here.

j_gene | v_gene | len | CDR3aa
TRBJ2-3 | TRBV11-2 | 13 | ASSLGQGRTDTQY
TRBJ1-3 | TRBV5-1 | 13 | ASSLGSGIGNTIY
TRBJ1-2 | TRBV3-1 | 14 | ASSQRTLGGTSGYT
TRBJ2-3 | TRBV12-3/TRBV12-4 | 14 | ASSLGWGTSTDTQY
TRBJ2-7 | TRBV20-1 | 10 | SASGGTYEQY
TRBJ1-3 | TRBV6-5 | 15 | ASSYSGQGVGGNTRY
TRBJ2-7 | TRBV27 | 14 | ASSLFLAGRGREQY
TRBJ2-1 | TRBV7-2 | 11 | ASKFRQINEQF
TRBJ1-5 | TRBV6-5 | 11 | ASSYSADQPQH
TRBJ1-5 | TRBV12-3/TRBV12-4 | 15 | ASSLARGGAGNQPQH
TRBJ1-5 | TRBV6-2/TRBV6-3 | 12 | ASGGQSRGGPQH
TRBJ2-1 | TRBV5-1 | 15 | ASSLDPRTSSHNEQF
TRBJ1-5 | TRBV28 | 14 | ASSLFKGPSNQPQH
TRBJ1-2 | TRBV20-1 | 11 | SARDRVNGGYT
TRBJ2-7 | TRBV5-1 | 12 | ASNRSGGIYEQY
TRBJ2-7 | TRBV6-6 | 15 | ASSYGGGQGAPYEQY
TRBJ2-2 | TRBV7-2 | 13 | ASSLVPGGAGELF
TRBJ2-3 | TRBV12-3/TRBV12-4 | 15 | ASSRKGLAGETDTQY
TRBJ2-2 | TRBV5-6 | 15 | ASSLFRDRGRAGELF
TRBJ2-3 | TRBV20-1 | 13 | SAVRLAGTADTQY
TRBJ1-3 | TRBV20-1 | 12 | SAAGELAGNTIY
TRBJ1-6 | TRBV27 | 11 | ATRYRRDSPLH
NA | TRBV7-3 | 14 | ASSLQGQGSYNEQY
TRBJ2-3 | TRBV4-1 | 11 | ASKPEGTDTQY
TRBJ1-4 | TRBV20-1 | 13 | SGTEDSGTNEKLF
TRBJ1-1 | TRBV27 | 14 | ASSLPKGKLGTEAF
TRBJ2-3 | TRBV7-2 | 14 | ASSPTSGGFTDTQY
TRBJ2-5 | TRBV4-2 | 12 | ASSQDGGKETQY
TRBJ2-4 | TRBV28 | 9 | ACRKGNIQY
TRBJ2-5 | TRBV20-1 | 15 | SGNTPHVAGYQETQY
TRBJ1-2 | TRBV20-1 | 13 | SASRPGAPSYGYT
TRBJ2-5 | TRBV7-9 | 13 | ASSIDSRSQETQY
TRBJ2-5 | TRBV6-1 | 11 | ASSDILRDKQY
TRBJ2-2 | TRBV5-5 | 16 | ASSLVASGGPNTGELF
TRBJ2-1 | TRBV5-1 | 13 | ASSEGAGLKNEQF
TRBJ2-7 | TRBV3-1 | 15 | ASSQPGWGSENYEQY
TRBJ1-2 | TRBV10-3 | 12 | AISPTGNGYGYT
TRBJ1-2 | TRBV5-1 | 13 | ASSRGDSFNYGYT
TRBJ2-7 | TRBV5-5 | 13 | ASSFISGPSYEQY
TRBJ2-3 | TRBV15 | 13 | ATSSERFSTDTQY
NA | TRBV5-4 | 12 | ASSLRGPRDEQY
TRBJ2-7 | TRBV28 | 12 | ASYAGTGSHEQY
TRBJ2-5 | TRBV6-1 | 11 | ASSPGQNIKQY
TRBJ2-7 | TRBV5-1 | 14 | ASSLDMGLGNNEQY
TRBJ1-6 | TRBV27 | 12 | ARSPDRGSSPLH
TRBJ2-5 | TRBV20-1 | 12 | SALRQGLMETQY
NA | TRBV29-1 | 12 | SAWTGAGTYEQY
TRBJ2-5 | TRBV11-2 | 14 | ASSSGLAGEGETQY